The 19 T cell receptor beta chains in this list originate from one sample, sequenced in a study of cytomegalovirus exposure and HLA in healthy donors. The PCR used 60 Vbeta and 13 Jbeta primers. The repertoire was sequenced with immunoSEQ multiplex PCR; TCRdb's copy has only in-frame clones and lacks some. The sample yields approximately 150,000 clones, approximately 83% seen once. The sequenced sample was PBMCs. The receptors here all came from a male donor in good health and CMV-seronegative.

The V gene is TRBV19, the J gene TRBJ1-5; 7 bases match TRBD1. The ends lost 5 bases at V and 4 bases at J; junction bases unmatched: 8. CDR3 size: 15 residues. Germline values: CDR1 LNHDA, CDR2 SQIVND (reference sequence). The CDR3 nucleotides read TGTGCCAGTAGTTTCCGACAGGGAGGAAATCAGCCCCAGCATTTT. It is translated as CASSFRQGGNQPQHF. Full variable domain (missing parts from reference TRBV19 and TRBJ1-5): DGGITQSPKYLFRKEGQNVTLSCEQNLNHDAMYWYRQDPGQGLRLIYYSQIVNDFQKGDIAEGYSVSREKKESFPLTVTSAQKNPTAFYLCASSFRQGGNQPQHFGDGTRLSIL.

A single count supports this clone. This chain links TRBV6-5 with TRBJ1-4; perhaps TRBD1 as D (6 bases). Trimming shortened V by 6 bases and J by 4 bases, and 12 bases separated the two germline ends. This CDR3 spans 14 amino acids. Germline lookup yields CDR1 MNHEY and CDR2 SVGAGI. The CDR3 bases are TGTGCCAGCAGAGAGGGGGTTTATAATGAAAAACTGTTTTTT. Protein product: CASREGVYNEKLFF.

The chain joins TRBV29-1 to TRBJ2-5; D remains ambiguous. V lost 1 base and J lost 3, with 6 bases in between. The CDR3 is made up of 12 amino acids. Germline V gene data show CDR1 as SQVTM and CDR2 as ANQGSEA. For the CDR3, the DNA is TGCAGCGTTGAAGGGGCAGAAGAGACCCAGTACTTC. This translates into CSVEGAEETQYF.

CDR3 sequence reads: CASSVRGASDEQYF. The CDR3 DNA reads as TGTGCCAGCAGCGTAAGAGGAGCTAGCGACGAGCAGTACTTC. The chain couples TRBV9 to TRBJ2-7, with D maybe TRBD2 (6 bases). This CDR3 comprises 14 residues. CDR1 SGDLS and CDR2 YYNGEE come from the germline V gene. V lost 1 base and J lost 5, with 13 bases in between.

The V call is TRBV5-1, the J call TRBJ2-7; 7 bases fit TRBD1. Trimming cost V 4 bases and J 5 bases; bases outside gene matches: 9. This CDR3 is 14 amino acids long. From germline, CDR1 is SGHRS and CDR2 YFSETQ. The CDR3 protein is CASSIRQGANEQYF. The CDR3 bases are TGCGCCAGCAGCATTCGACAGGGCGCCAACGAGCAGTACTTC.

The chain is built from TRBV28 and TRBJ2-1; TRBD2 matches 7 bases. Germline CDR1 and CDR2: MDHEN and SYDVKM. With 6 bases clipped from V and 9 bases from J, the junction kept 14 bases outside the gene matches. There are 15 residues in the CDR3. CDR3 DNA sequence: TGTGCCAGCAGCCCACCCCTATCTTGGGGGGGTGAGCAGTTCTTC. This gives the protein CASSPPLSWGGEQFF.

This clone turned up a few times. The chain couples TRBV2 to TRBJ2-3; 12 positions match TRBD2. The ends lost 1 base at V and 6 bases at J; junction bases unmatched: 8. Looked up from germline, CDR1 is SNHLY and CDR2 is FYNNEI. The CDR3 totals 17 residues. CDR3 in amino acids: CASSEVFRTSGMDTQYF. The CDR3 region has the DNA TGTGCCAGCAGTGAAGTCTTTCGGACTAGCGGGATGGATACGCAGTATTTT.

V and J are TRBV18 and TRBJ2-1; D is possibly TRBD2 (5 bases). Trimming pared 0 bases from V and 9 bases from J, leaving 6 bases between. The CDR3 loop spans 12 amino acids. Germline-derived CDR1 and CDR2 are KGHSH and LQKENI. DNA of the CDR3: TGTGCCAGCTCACCACCAGGAGGTGAGCAGTTCTTC. Protein: CASSPPGGEQFF.

This sequence joins TRBV28 and TRBJ2-7; 7 bases align to TRBD1. Germline values: CDR1 MDHEN, CDR2 SYDVKM. The CDR3 covers 17 residues. The trim removed 5 bases at V and 6 bases at J, leaving 19 bases unmatched. This CDR3 reads CASSPEGRDSTTGEQYF. In DNA form, the CDR3 reads TGTGCCAGCAGTCCCGAGGGCCGGGACAGTACGACTGGCGAGCAGTACTTC. The full variable domain, completed using reference TRBV28 and TRBJ2-7, is DVKVTQSSRYLVKRTGEKVFLECVQDMDHENMFWYRQDPGLGLRLIYFSYDVKMKEKGDIPEGYSVSREKKERFSLILESASTNQTSMYLCASSPEGRDSTTGEQYFGPGTRLTVT.

This chain links TRBV6-4 with TRBJ2-3; the D gene is possibly TRBD1 (6 bases). This CDR3 is built from 14 residues. Trimming stripped 6 bases from V and 5 bases from J, with 15 bases between. CDR1 and CDR2 (germline): MRHNA, SNTAGT. The CDR3 reads CASSSGAPGDTQYF. The DNA of the CDR3 is TGTGCCAGCAGCTCAGGGGCCCCGGGAGATACGCAGTATTTT.

There are a few counts of this clone. CDR3 protein: CAIKRGTGELFF. As DNA, the CDR3 is TGTGCCATCAAACGGGGAACCGGGGAGCTGTTTTTT. V is TRBV10-3 and J is TRBJ2-2; tentative D call: TRBD2 (5 bases). Trimming took 7 bases from V and 5 from J, leaving 8 bases between them. The V gene's germline CDR1 is ENHRY and CDR2 SYGVKD. The length of the CDR3 is 12 residues.

The chain combines TRBV25-1 with TRBJ1-3; no definite D call. The CDR3 loop spans 14 amino acids. Per germline, CDR1 MGHDK and CDR2 SYGVNS. The germline V and J ends were trimmed by 6 bases and 0 bases, with 9 bases remaining between them. CDR3 bases: TGTGCCAGCAGGGGCAGCAACTCTGGAAACACCATATATTTT. Its protein product is CASRGSNSGNTIYF.

The rearrangement links TRBV27 to TRBJ2-3; 13 bases map to TRBD2. CDR3 length equals 17 residues. V lost 6 bases to trimming and J lost 8 bases; unmatched junction nucleotides: 14. Germline lookup yields CDR1 MNHEY and CDR2 SMNVEV (reference sequence). In nucleotides, the CDR3 is TGTGCCAGCAGGACTCCGGGACTAGCGGGGCTCGCTGGTACGCAGTATTTT. Its translation: CASRTPGLAGLAGTQYF.

This clone came up once. The J gene is TRBJ1-6, the V gene TRBV7-6; D is possibly TRBD1 (5 bases). The germline CDR1 and CDR2 sequences are SGHVS and FNYEAQ. With 5 bases removed from V and 10 bases from J, the gap between germline ends came to 21 bases. The CDR3 sequence is 16 residues long. The CDR3 protein is CASSLLGQFEGSPLHF. The CDR3 nucleotides read TGTGCCAGCAGCCTCCTGGGGCAGTTTGAAGGATCACCCCTCCACTTT.

The genes are TRBV7-8 and TRBJ2-2, with 7 nucleotides matching TRBD2. Germline CDR1 reads SGHVS; CDR2 reads FQNEAQ. J lost 5 bases, V lost 5 bases, and 8 bases had no gene match. This CDR3 has 15 amino acids. The CDR3 sequence is CASSVTSAGTGELFF. CDR3 bases: TGTGCCAGCAGCGTAACTAGCGCGGGGACCGGGGAGCTGTTTTTT.

This clone appeared a few times. V is TRBV28 and J is TRBJ1-5; the D is unclear. The CDR3 spans 11 residues. CDR1 and CDR2 (germline): MDHEN, SYDVKM. V dropped 5 bases and J dropped 7 bases, with 6 bases sitting between them. CDR3: CASSQWQPQHF. For the CDR3, the DNA is TGTGCCAGCAGTCAGTGGCAGCCCCAGCATTTT.

The V and J genes are TRBV2 and TRBJ2-5; possibly TRBD1 for D (5 bases). In germline, CDR1 is SNHLY, CDR2 FYNNEI. With 10 bases removed from V and 6 bases from J, the gap between germline ends came to 15 bases. The CDR3 contains 12 residues. CDR3 loop: CANAGHLQTQYF. CDR3 bases: TGTGCCAACGCCGGACACCTACAGACCCAGTACTTC.

This sequence joins TRBV25-1 and TRBJ2-3; TRBD1 is a possible D gene (6 bases). Germline V gene lookup returns CDR1 MGHDK and CDR2 SYGVNS. Trimming shortened V by 6 bases and J by 6 bases, and 19 bases separated the two germline ends. The CDR3 is made up of 15 amino acids. The CDR3 here is CASRAQVSQGDTQYF. The CDR3 region has the DNA TGTGCCAGCAGGGCACAGGTTTCCCAGGGGGATACGCAGTATTTT.

V gene TRBV5-1 combines with J gene TRBJ1-2; 8 nucleotides match TRBD1. CDR1 and CDR2 from the germline V gene are SGHRS and YFSETQ. J was trimmed by 4 bases and V by 0 bases; bases with no gene match: 5. The CDR3 contains 15 residues. The CDR3 region is CASSLEQGVPYGYTF. In DNA form, the CDR3 reads TGCGCCAGCAGCTTGGAACAGGGGGTCCCCTATGGCTACACCTTC.